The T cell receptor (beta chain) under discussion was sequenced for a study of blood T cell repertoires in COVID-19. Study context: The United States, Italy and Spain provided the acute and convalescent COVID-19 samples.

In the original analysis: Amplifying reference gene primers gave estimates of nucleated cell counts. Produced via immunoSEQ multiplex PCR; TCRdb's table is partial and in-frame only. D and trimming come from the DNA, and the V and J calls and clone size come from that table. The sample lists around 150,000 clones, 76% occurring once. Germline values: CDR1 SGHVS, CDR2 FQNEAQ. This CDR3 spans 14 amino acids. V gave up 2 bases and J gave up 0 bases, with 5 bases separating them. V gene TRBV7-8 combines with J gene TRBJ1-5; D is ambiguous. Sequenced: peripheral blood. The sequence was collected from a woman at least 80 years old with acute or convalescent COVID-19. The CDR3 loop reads CASSLSVSNQPQHF. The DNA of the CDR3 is TGTGCCAGCAGCTTATCAGTTAGCAATCAGCCCCAGCATTTT.